The source of this T cell receptor (beta chain) is a study of blood T cell repertoires in COVID-19. Study summary: Samples of COVID-19 (acute and convalescent) were obtained from the United States, Italy and Spain.

The table came from immunoSEQ multiplex PCR; TCRdb's copy has only in-frame clones and leaves some out. The sample includes over 400,000 clones, 86% seen only once; the top ten take 1.4%. The CDR3 consists of 13 residues. Trimming left V 7 bases short and J 3 bases short, with 10 bases between. The germline gives CDR1 MGHDK, CDR2 SYGVNS. Sequenced: peripheral blood. The source of this sequence is a woman between 25 and 40 years old with active or convalescent COVID-19. The chain carries TRBV25-1 and TRBJ2-1, with a weak D call TRBD1 (6 bases). The DNA of the CDR3 is TGTGCCAGCACCCGGGACAACTACAATGAGCAGTTCTTC. It is translated as CASTRDNYNEQFF.